The sequence of this T cell receptor (beta chain) was determined in a study of T cell responses to AZD1222 COVID-19 vaccine. The overall study: Pooling of second doses given at about 4 or about 12 weeks was done. Study results and limitations: In all cases, repertoires were sampled only after the peak T cell response.

The CDR3 covers 18 residues. The germline gives CDR1 SNHLY, CDR2 FYNNEI. The junction had 8 bases not matched to a gene; V was cut back by 2 bases and J by 0 bases. Concerning this clone itself: Its antigen is still unknown.

This table comes from immunoSEQ multiplex PCR, and its TCRdb copy is limited to in-frame clones, with some not included. This sample carries about 140,000 clones, 80% to 95% of them seen once, and the ten largest clones take around 2.7%. The V call is TRBV2, the J call TRBJ1-5; 9 nucleotides match TRBD1. The sequenced sample was peripheral blood, obtained on day 0 of AZD1222 vaccination. This clonotype was sampled from an adult in good health. CDR3 sequence: CASSEWGTGSISNQPQHF. Here the CDR3 DNA reads TGTGCCAGCAGTGAATGGGGGACAGGGTCTATTAGCAATCAGCCCCAGCATTTT.